This TCR beta chain comes out of a study of blood T cell repertoires in COVID-19. Overall study context: The samples span acute and convalescent COVID-19 from the United States, Italy and Spain. PBMCs, B-cell-depleted T cells, or T cells were the source of the cDNA or gDNA that made up the material.

V gave up 6 bases and J gave up 0 bases, with 14 bases separating them. CDR1 and CDR2 from the germline V gene are LNHDA and SQIVND (reference sequence). There are 16 residues in the CDR3. Patients at the Seattle site were enrolled during active infection and followed longitudinally. Original methodology: Nucleated cell counts were estimated from reference gene primer amplification. Sequencing was performed with immunoSEQ multiplex PCR; in TCRdb, only in-frame clones are kept and a portion is missing. The V and J calls and clone size were taken over from that table, and D and trimming were inferred from the DNA. The repertoire holds roughly 56,000 clones, with 85% to 90% as singletons.

The TCR comes from an older woman with COVID-19, enrolled during active disease. The chain carries TRBV19 and TRBJ2-2; a possible D gene is TRBD2 (5 bases). The sample was peripheral blood. DNA for the CDR3: TGTGCCAGTAGCCCCAGCGGCAGAACGAACACCGGGGAGCTGTTTTTT. It translates to CASSPSGRTNTGELFF.